The 26 T cell receptor beta chains below were found in one sample sequenced in a study of CD8 T cells in Susac syndrome. Random hexamers were used to reverse transcribe an amount of about 0.45 to 1 ug RNA. Using its own MiXCR run on the immunoSEQ multiplex PCR reads, TCRdb lists one record per CDR3 protein. Of 250,000 to 300,000 distinct CDR3 sequences in the sample, about 85% were seen once. The material sequenced was CD8+ T cells from PBMCs. The origin of the receptors is a human donor with multiple sclerosis.

The chain recombines TRBV27 with TRBJ2-3; TRBD1 agrees at 8 bases. Germline lookup yields CDR1 MNHEY and CDR2 SMNVEV (reference sequence). CDR3 length equals 11 residues. The J segment lost 10 bases and the V segment lost 9 bases, leaving 6 bases of the junction unmatched. This CDR3 is CASEGQGSQYF. CDR3 bases: TGTGCCAGTGAAGGACAGGGCTCGCAGTATTTT.

The chain has TRBV28 and TRBJ2-5, with D perhaps being TRBD1 or TRBD2 (5 bases each). CDR1 is MDHEN, CDR2 SYDVKM, per germline. This CDR3 comprises 13 residues. Trimming stripped 9 bases from V and 5 bases from J, with 16 bases between. CDR3 region: CASGRERRETQYF. The CDR3 nucleotides read TGTGCCAGTGGCAGGGAGAGGAGGGAGACCCAGTACTTC.

This rearrangement joins TRBV23-1 to TRBJ1-5; 10 nucleotides align to TRBD1. TRBV23-1 falls under the ORF class, with uncertain function. The CDR3 is made up of 16 amino acids. J gave up 4 bases and V 2 bases, and 5 bases lay outside the gene matches. Here the CDR3 reads CASSQLPDRGNQPQHF. The CDR3 coding sequence is TGCGCCAGCAGTCAACTCCCGGACAGGGGGAATCAGCCCCAGCATTTT.

CDR3 in amino acids: CASSLKNRKEAFF. The CDR3 DNA reads TGTGCCAGCAGTTTAAAAAACCGGAAAGAAGCTTTCTTT. The V call is TRBV28, the J call TRBJ1-1; D gene ambiguous. Germline V gives CDR1 MDHEN, CDR2 SYDVKM. V lost 2 bases and J 8 bases, leaving 12 bases between the germline ends. This CDR3 is built from 13 residues.

V usage is TRBV3-1 and J usage is TRBJ2-7; D tentatively reads TRBD1 or TRBD2 (5 bases each). V lost 2 bases and J 3 bases, leaving 11 bases between the germline ends. The CDR3 is 14 amino acids. Germline-derived CDR1 and CDR2 are LGHDT and YNNKEL (reference sequence). The DNA of the CDR3 is TGTGCCAGCAGCCAAACCGGGGCCGGCTACGAGCAGTACTTC. Its translation: CASSQTGAGYEQYF.

Note on this clonotype: One junction end does not reproduce the germline sequence, and a read error may be involved. In nucleotides, the CDR3 is TGCGCCAGCAGCGTAGGGGCCATCTACTATGGCTACACCTTC. Residues: CASSVGAIYYGYTF. The chain joins TRBV9 to TRBJ1-2; D possibly corresponds to TRBD1 (5 bases). The CDR3 runs to 14 residues. Germline-derived CDR1 and CDR2 are SGDLS and YYNGEE.

This clonotype came up once. The V and J genes are TRBV2 and TRBJ2-3; 9 bases fit TRBD1. The CDR3 runs 15 residues. J lost 6 bases, V lost 6 bases, and 10 bases had no gene match. Looked up from germline, CDR1 is SNHLY and CDR2 is FYNNEI. The CDR3 nucleotides read TGTGCCAGCAGCCCTGGACAGGGGCTTGGTGATACGCAGTATTTT. Translation: CASSPGQGLGDTQYF.

The rearrangement joins TRBV6-4 to TRBJ2-1; D is possibly TRBD2 (5 bases). The CDR3 has 17 residues. The germline CDR1 and CDR2 sequences are MRHNA and SNTAGT. Trimming took 4 bases from V and 0 from J, leaving 16 bases between them. CDR3 loop: CASSVGQADHSYNEQFF. The CDR3 nucleotides read TGTGCCAGCAGTGTTGGGCAAGCGGACCACTCCTACAATGAGCAGTTCTTC.

This clonotype was seen a single time. The chain has TRBV5-4 and TRBJ2-3; D is unclear. This CDR3 comprises 16 residues. Trimming shortened V by 6 bases and J by 4 bases, and 21 bases separated the two germline ends. CDR1 and CDR2 (germline): SGHNT, YYREEE (reference sequence). The CDR3 here is CASTTKGKDRADTQYF. CDR3 sequence (DNA): TGTGCCAGCACCACTAAGGGAAAAGACCGAGCAGATACGCAGTATTTT. Combining the CDR3 with reference TRBV5-4 and TRBJ2-3 gives the whole variable domain ETGVTQSPTHLIKTRGQQVTLRCSSQSGHNTVSWYQQALGQGPQFIFQYYREEENGRGNFPPRFSGLQFPNYSSELNVNALELDDSALYLCASTTKGKDRADTQYFGPGTRLTVL.

This clonotype was counted between two and nine times. The J gene is TRBJ2-7, the V gene TRBV28, with D perhaps matching TRBD1 (6 bases). Per germline, CDR1 MDHEN and CDR2 SYDVKM. The V gene lost 4 bases and the J gene lost 2 bases, with 12 bases spanning the gap. The CDR3 consists of 14 residues. The CDR3 region has the DNA TGTGCCAGCAGTTACGGGACACTTACCTACGAGCAGTACTTC. This codes for CASSYGTLTYEQYF.

V gene TRBV7-9 combines with J gene TRBJ2-2; 9 positions agree with TRBD1. The V segment lost 11 bases and the J segment 3 bases; nucleotides outside the gene matches: 10. Per the germline V gene, CDR1 is SEHNR and CDR2 is FQNEAQ (reference sequence). There are 15 residues in the CDR3. The CDR3 sequence: CAGTNRDRDTGELFF. The CDR3 DNA reads TGTGCCGGAACCAACCGGGACAGGGACACCGGGGAGCTGTTTTTT. Variable domain in full (rest from reference TRBV7-9 and TRBJ2-2): DTGVSQNPRHKITKRGQNVTFRCDPISEHNRLYWYRQTLGQGPEFLTYFQNEAQLEKSRLLSDRFSAERPKGSFSTLEIQRTEQGDSAMYLCAGTNRDRDTGELFFGEGSRLTVL.

This clonotype came up a few times. The V and J genes are TRBV2 and TRBJ1-2; D not certain. The V and J ends lost 10 bases and 7 bases respectively, with 16 bases between them. The CDR3 runs to 12 residues. CDR1 and CDR2 from the germline V gene are SNHLY and FYNNEI. DNA of the CDR3: TGTGCCACCCCCCCGGGCCCCCTTGGCTACACCTTC. This sequence encodes CATPPGPLGYTF. Using reference TRBV2 and TRBJ1-2 for the parts outside the CDR3, the full variable domain is EPEVTQTPSHQVTQMGQEVILRCVPISNHLYFYWYRQILGQKVEFLVSFYNNEISEKSEIFDDQFSVERPDGSNFTLKIRSTKLEDSAMYFCATPPGPLGYTFGSGTRLTVV.

The chain links TRBV27 to TRBJ1-5, with 7 bases matching TRBD1. Trimming took 5 bases from V and 9 from J; bases not matched to a gene: 10. CDR3 size: 14 residues. From germline, CDR1 is MNHEY and CDR2 SMNVEV (reference sequence). The chain's CDR3 is CASSQGTASRPQHF. CDR3 DNA sequence: TGTGCCAGCAGTCAAGGGACAGCCAGTCGGCCCCAGCATTTT.

This clonotype was observed once. The rearrangement links TRBV20-1 to TRBJ2-7, with a tentative D call TRBD1 (6 bases). Germline values: CDR1 DFQATT, CDR2 SNEGSKA (reference sequence). V lost 1 base to trimming and J lost 4 bases, with 11 bases between them. The length of the CDR3 is 13 residues. DNA for the CDR3: TGCAGTGCTAGAGTCCGACAGGCGTACGAGCAGTACTTC. This encodes CSARVRQAYEQYF.

The genes are TRBV20-1 and TRBJ2-2; D might be TRBD1 (5 bases). The V end lost 5 bases, the J end lost 6 bases, and 16 bases lay between the germline ends. Germline CDR1 and CDR2: DFQATT and SNEGSKA (reference sequence). CDR3 length: 14 residues. This CDR3 is CSAPGRGWPGELFF. CDR3 bases: TGCAGTGCTCCCGGAAGGGGATGGCCCGGGGAGCTGTTTTTT.

The CDR3 spells CASGSRADTQYF. The CDR3 nucleotides read TGTGCCAGCGGCTCCCGGGCAGATACGCAGTATTTT. This sequence joins TRBV6-1 and TRBJ2-3; no clear D. The CDR3 spans 12 residues. The germline V gene encodes CDR1 MNHNS and CDR2 SASEGT. Trimming left V 8 bases short and J 4 bases short, with 10 bases between.

The chain has TRBV12-3 or TRBV12-4 and TRBJ1-2; TRBD1 aligns across 8 bases. CDR3 length: 13 amino acids. Trimming at V came to 10 bases and at J to 4 bases, leaving 8 bases not matched to a gene. The CDR3 protein is CANLTGEIYGYTF. In nucleotides, the CDR3 is TGTGCCAATCTGACAGGGGAGATCTATGGCTACACCTTC.

The chain has TRBV5-1 and TRBJ2-2; possibly TRBD2 for D (5 bases). V shed 0 bases and J shed 7 bases, with 25 bases lying between them. The CDR3 contains 19 residues. Germline V lookup: CDR1 SGHRS, CDR2 YFSETQ. The CDR3 spells CASSLVEFDYASNGGELFF. DNA of the CDR3: TGCGCCAGCAGCTTGGTAGAGTTTGACTACGCCTCAAACGGCGGGGAGCTGTTTTTT.

This clonotype turned up a few times. This CDR3 reads CSVATNEQYF. The CDR3 DNA sequence: TGCAGCGTGGCAACTAACGAGCAGTACTTC. The chain employs TRBV29-1 and TRBJ2-7; D remains unclear. The CDR3 is made up of 10 amino acids. Germline CDR1 and CDR2: SQVTM and ANQGSEA. V lost 6 bases and J 5 bases, leaving 8 bases between the germline ends.

The rearrangement joins TRBV7-8 to TRBJ2-7, with 10 nucleotides matching TRBD1. J gave up 7 bases and V 2 bases, and 17 bases lay outside the gene matches. Germline V CDR1 and CDR2: SGHVS, FQNEAQ. This CDR3 has 18 residues. CDR3: CASSLIPVSRQGAREQYF. The CDR3, as DNA: TGTGCCAGCAGCTTAATCCCGGTATCCCGACAGGGGGCGCGGGAGCAGTACTTC.

The CDR3 DNA is TGCAGCGTTGAAGATGGGGGAGGGGATGGCTACACCTTC. Translated, it gives CSVEDGGGDGYTF. The chain carries TRBV29-1 and TRBJ1-2; D may be TRBD1 (5 bases). CDR1 and CDR2 (germline): SQVTM, ANQGSEA. The CDR3 consists of 13 residues. The germline V and J ends were trimmed by 0 bases and 6 bases, with 11 bases remaining between them. The complete variable domain, with remaining parts taken from reference TRBV29-1 and TRBJ1-2, reads SAVISQKPSRDICQRGTSLTIQCQVDSQVTMMFWYRQQPGQSLTLIATANQGSEATYESGFVIDKFPISRPNLTFSTLTVSNMSPEDSSIYLCSVEDGGGDGYTFGSGTRLTVV.

This chain joins TRBV9 and TRBJ2-5, with D possibly matching TRBD1 (8 bases). The CDR3 extends over 16 amino acids. Trimming took 3 bases from V and 1 from J, leaving 16 bases between them. The germline V gene has CDR1 SGDLS and CDR2 YYNGEE. The CDR3, as DNA: TGTGCCAGCAGCGGAACAGGGGGAGGGTCCCAAGAGACCCAGTACTTC. Translating gives CASSGTGGGSQETQYF.

This chain links TRBV27 with TRBJ2-1; 7 bases agree with TRBD1. Trimming at V came to 6 bases and at J to 13 bases, leaving 12 bases not matched to a gene. Germline V gene data show CDR1 as MNHEY and CDR2 as SMNVEV (reference sequence). CDR3 size: 13 residues. CDR3 DNA sequence: TGTGCCAGCAGAGACCTGACAGGGATCATCCAGTTCTTC. Translation gives CASRDLTGIIQFF.

V is TRBV10-3 and J is TRBJ1-3, with D possibly matching TRBD1 (6 bases). Germline CDR1 and CDR2: ENHRY and SYGVKD. V lost 8 bases and J 8 bases, leaving 19 bases between the germline ends. There are 14 residues in the CDR3. As DNA, the CDR3 is TGTGCCATCCTCCCGGGACACCCGGCGGACACCATATATTTT. Its protein product is CAILPGHPADTIYF.

In the case of this clonotype: At one boundary the junction diverges from the germline segment, which might be a read error. The gene calls are TRBV9 and TRBJ1-3; a weak D match, TRBD1 (6 bases). Germline V gene lookup returns CDR1 SGDLS and CDR2 YYNGEE. The CDR3 length is 12 residues. CDR3 region: CASGLQGNTTYF. The DNA for the CDR3 is TGTGCCAGCGGATTACAGGGAAACACCACATATTTT.

The V gene is TRBV15, the J gene TRBJ2-2; 8 bases align to TRBD2. The CDR3 covers 14 residues. J lost 6 bases, V lost 1 base, and 1 base had no gene match. CDR1 and CDR2 from the germline V gene are LNHNV and YYDKDF (reference sequence). The CDR3 DNA follows: TGTGCCACCAGCAGAGCGCGGGGGGCCGGGGAGCTGTTTTTT. Protein sequence: CATSRARGAGELFF.